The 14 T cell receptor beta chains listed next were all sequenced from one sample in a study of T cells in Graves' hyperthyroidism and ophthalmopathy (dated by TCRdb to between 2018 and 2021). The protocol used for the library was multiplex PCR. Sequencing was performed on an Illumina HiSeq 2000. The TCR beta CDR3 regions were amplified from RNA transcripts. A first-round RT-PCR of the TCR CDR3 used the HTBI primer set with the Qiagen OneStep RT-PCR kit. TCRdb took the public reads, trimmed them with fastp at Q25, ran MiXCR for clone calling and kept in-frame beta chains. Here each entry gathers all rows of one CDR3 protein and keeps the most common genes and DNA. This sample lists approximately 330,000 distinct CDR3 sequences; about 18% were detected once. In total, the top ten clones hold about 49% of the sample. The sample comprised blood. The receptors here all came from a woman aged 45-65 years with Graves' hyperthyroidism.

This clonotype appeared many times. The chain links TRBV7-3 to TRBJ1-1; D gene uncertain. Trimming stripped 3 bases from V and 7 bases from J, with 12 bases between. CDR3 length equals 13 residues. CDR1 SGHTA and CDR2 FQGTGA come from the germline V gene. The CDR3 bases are TGTGCCAGCAGCTTCGATCCCGGACGTGAAGCTTTCTTT. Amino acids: CASSFDPGREAFF. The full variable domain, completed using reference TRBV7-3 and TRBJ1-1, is GAGVSQTPSNKVTEKGKYVELRCDPISGHTALYWYRQSLGQGPEFLIYFQGTGAADDSGLPNDRFFAVRPEGSVSTLKIQRTERGDSAVYLCASSFDPGREAFFGQGTRLTVV.

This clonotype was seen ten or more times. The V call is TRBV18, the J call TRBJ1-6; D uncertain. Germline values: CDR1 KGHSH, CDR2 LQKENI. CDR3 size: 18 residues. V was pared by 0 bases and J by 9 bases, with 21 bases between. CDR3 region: CASSPPLDRRGKGSPLHF. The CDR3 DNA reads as TGTGCCAGCTCACCACCTTTAGACCGTCGAGGGAAGGGTTCACCCCTCCACTTT.

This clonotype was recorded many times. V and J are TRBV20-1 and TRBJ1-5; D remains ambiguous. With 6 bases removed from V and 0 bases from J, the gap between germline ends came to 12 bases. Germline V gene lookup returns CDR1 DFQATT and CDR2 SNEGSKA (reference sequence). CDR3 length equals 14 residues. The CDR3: CSALFAYSNQPQHF. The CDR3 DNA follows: TGCAGTGCCCTGTTCGCCTATAGCAATCAGCCCCAGCATTTT.

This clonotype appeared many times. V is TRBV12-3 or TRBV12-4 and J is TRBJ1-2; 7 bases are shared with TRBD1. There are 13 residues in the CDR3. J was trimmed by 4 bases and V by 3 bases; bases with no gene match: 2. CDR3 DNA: TGTGCCAGCAGTTTGACAGGGATCTATGGCTACACCTTC. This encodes CASSLTGIYGYTF.

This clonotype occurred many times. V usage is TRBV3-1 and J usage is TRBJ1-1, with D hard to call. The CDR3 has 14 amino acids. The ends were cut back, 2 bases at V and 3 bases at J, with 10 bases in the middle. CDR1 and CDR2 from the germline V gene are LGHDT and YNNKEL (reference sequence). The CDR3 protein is CASSQTGSHTEAFF. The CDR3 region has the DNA TGTGCCAGCAGCCAAACGGGATCCCACACTGAAGCTTTCTTT.

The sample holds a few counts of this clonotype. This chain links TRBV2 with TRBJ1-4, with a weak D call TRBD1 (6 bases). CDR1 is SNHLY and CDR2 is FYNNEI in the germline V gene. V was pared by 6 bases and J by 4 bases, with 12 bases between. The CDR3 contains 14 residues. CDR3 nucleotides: TGTGCCAGCAGCCTGCTGGACAGTAATGAAAAACTGTTTTTT. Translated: CASSLLDSNEKLFF.

In DNA form, the CDR3 reads TGTGCCACCGCTAGCACAGATACGCAGTATTTT. Its protein product is CATASTDTQYF. V is TRBV27 and J is TRBJ2-3; no definite D call. The germline V gene encodes CDR1 MNHEY and CDR2 SMNVEV (reference sequence). The CDR3 consists of 11 residues. V lost 10 bases and J 0 bases, leaving 5 bases between the germline ends.

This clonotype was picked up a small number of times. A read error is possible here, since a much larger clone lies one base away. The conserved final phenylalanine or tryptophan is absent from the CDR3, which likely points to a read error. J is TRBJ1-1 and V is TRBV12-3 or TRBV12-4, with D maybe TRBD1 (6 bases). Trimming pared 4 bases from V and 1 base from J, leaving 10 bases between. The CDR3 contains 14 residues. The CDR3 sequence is CASSYRVRNTEAFS. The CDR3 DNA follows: TGTGCCAGCAGTTACAGGGTAAGGAACACTGAAGCTTTCTCT.

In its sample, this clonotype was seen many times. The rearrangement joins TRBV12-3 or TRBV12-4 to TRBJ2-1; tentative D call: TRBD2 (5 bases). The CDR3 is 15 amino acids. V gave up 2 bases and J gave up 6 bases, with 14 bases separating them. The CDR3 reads CASSLFPTSFNEQFF. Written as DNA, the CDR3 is TGTGCCAGCAGTTTATTCCCAACTAGTTTCAATGAGCAGTTCTTC.

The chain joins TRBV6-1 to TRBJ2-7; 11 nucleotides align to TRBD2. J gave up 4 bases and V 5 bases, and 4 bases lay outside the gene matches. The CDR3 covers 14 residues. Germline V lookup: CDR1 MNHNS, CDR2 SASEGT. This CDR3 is CASSPLAGGYEQYF. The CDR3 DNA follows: TGTGCCAGCAGTCCGCTAGCGGGAGGATACGAGCAGTACTTC.

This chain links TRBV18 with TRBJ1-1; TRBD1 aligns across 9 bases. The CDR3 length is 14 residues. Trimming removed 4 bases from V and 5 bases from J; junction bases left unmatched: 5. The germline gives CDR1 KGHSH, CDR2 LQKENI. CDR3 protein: CASSLTGGGTEAFF. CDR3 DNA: TGTGCCAGCTCACTGACAGGGGGAGGAACTGAAGCTTTCTTT.

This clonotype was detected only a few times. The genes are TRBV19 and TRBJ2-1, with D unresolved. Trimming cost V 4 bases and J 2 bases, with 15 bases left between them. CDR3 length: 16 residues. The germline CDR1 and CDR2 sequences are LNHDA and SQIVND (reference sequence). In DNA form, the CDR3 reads TGTGCCAGTAGTAGGGGTAGCCATTCCGCCTACAATGAGCAGTTCTTC. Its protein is CASSRGSHSAYNEQFF.

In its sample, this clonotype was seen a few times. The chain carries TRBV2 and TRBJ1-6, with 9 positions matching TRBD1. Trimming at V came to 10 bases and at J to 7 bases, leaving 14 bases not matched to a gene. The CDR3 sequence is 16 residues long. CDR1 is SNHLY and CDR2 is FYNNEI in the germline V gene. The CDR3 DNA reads TGTGCCATACTACTCAATACAGGGGGCGCGAATTCACCCCTCCACTTT. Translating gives CAILLNTGGANSPLHF.

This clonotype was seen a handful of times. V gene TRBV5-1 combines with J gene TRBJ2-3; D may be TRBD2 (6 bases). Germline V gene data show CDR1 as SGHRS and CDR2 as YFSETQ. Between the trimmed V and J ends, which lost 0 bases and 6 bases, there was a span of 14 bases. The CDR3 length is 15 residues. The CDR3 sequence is CASSLEDAGMDTQYF. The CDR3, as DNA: TGCGCCAGCAGCTTGGAAGATGCGGGAATGGATACGCAGTATTTT.